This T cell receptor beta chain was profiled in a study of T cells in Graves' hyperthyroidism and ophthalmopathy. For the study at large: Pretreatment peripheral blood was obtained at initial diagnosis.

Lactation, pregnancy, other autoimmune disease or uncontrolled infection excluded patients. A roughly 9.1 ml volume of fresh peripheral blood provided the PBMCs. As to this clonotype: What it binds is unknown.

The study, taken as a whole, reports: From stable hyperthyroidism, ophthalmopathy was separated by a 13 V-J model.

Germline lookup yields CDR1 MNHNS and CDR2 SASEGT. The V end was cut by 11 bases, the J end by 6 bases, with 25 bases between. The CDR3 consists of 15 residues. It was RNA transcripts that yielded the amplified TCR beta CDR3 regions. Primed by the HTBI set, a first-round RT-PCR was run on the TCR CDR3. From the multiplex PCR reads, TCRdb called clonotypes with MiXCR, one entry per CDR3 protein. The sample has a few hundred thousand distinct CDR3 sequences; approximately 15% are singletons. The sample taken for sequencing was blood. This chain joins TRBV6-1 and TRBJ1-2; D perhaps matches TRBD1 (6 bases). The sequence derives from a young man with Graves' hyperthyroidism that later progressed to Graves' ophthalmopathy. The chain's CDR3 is CAAAPAGRGSDGYTF. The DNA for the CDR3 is TGTGCCGCTGCACCGGCGGGGAGGGGGAGCGATGGCTACACCTTC.